Shown below are 23 T cell receptor beta chains from a single sample sequenced in a study of shared clonotypes between healthy human individuals (dated by TCRdb to about 2020). Library generation was performed with the immunoSEQ multiplex PCR assay. The immuneACCESS repertoire file appears here via TCRdb, limited to in-frame rearrangements. These files lack a portion of the clones; in checked studies, under half of the deficit traces to unresolved V genes, and the cause of the others is not known. This sample is represented by about 1,900,000 clones; over 85% of them were singletons. The ten largest clones take up less than 1.5% of the sample. For the CD8 naive samples, CD45RO-negative cells were positively selected for CCR7, yielding a CD45RA+CCR7+ population from which TemRA cells were excluded. Material: naive CD8+ T cells sorted from blood. The label giving this sample's cell subset or site can be read as: CD45RA+CCR7+. These receptors originate from a man aged 18 to 30 in good health.

This sequence joins TRBV4-1 and TRBJ1-4; 7 bases fit TRBD1. Germline V gene data show CDR1 as MGHRA and CDR2 as YSYEKL. V was pared by 4 bases and J by 3 bases, with 5 bases of the junction left unmatched. The CDR3 covers 15 residues. In nucleotides, the CDR3 is TGCGCCAGCAGCCCGTCCGGGACAGCTAATGAAAAACTGTTTTTT. It encodes CASSPSGTANEKLFF.

This rearrangement joins TRBV28 to TRBJ1-1; tentative D call: TRBD1 (6 bases). CDR3 length: 15 residues. Germline V gives CDR1 MDHEN, CDR2 SYDVKM. V was cut by 5 bases and J by 2 bases, with 15 bases left in between. This CDR3 is CASSERGRGNTEAFF. The CDR3, as DNA: TGTGCCAGCAGTGAAAGGGGCAGGGGCAACACTGAAGCTTTCTTT.

Turning to this clone: Other nucleotide sequences from this sample produce the same CDR3. J is TRBJ2-7 and V is TRBV5-4, with 10 bases fitting TRBD2. The CDR3 runs 14 residues. V trimming: 4 bases; J trimming: 2 bases; junction bases outside the gene matches: 3. Germline V CDR1 and CDR2: SGHNT, YYREEE (reference sequence). This CDR3 reads CASSPGLAAYEQYF. The CDR3 nucleotides read TGTGCCAGCAGCCCCGGACTAGCGGCCTACGAGCAGTACTTC.

The genes are TRBV27 and TRBJ1-2; no definite D call. The CDR3 runs to 15 residues. Germline CDR1 and CDR2: MNHEY and SMNVEV (reference sequence). V gave up 0 bases and J gave up 4 bases, with 12 bases separating them. The CDR3 sequence is CASSLSIVGIYGYTF. As DNA, the CDR3 is TGTGCCAGCAGTTTATCGATAGTGGGAATCTATGGCTACACCTTC.

The rearrangement joins TRBV5-1 to TRBJ1-1; no clear D gene. Trimming pared 1 base from V and 3 bases from J, leaving 13 bases between. This CDR3 has 15 residues. Per germline, CDR1 SGHRS and CDR2 YFSETQ. CDR3 nucleotides: TGCGCCAGCAGCTTGAAGGGATTTGTGTACACTGAAGCTTTCTTT. This codes for CASSLKGFVYTEAFF.

The chain recombines TRBV28 with TRBJ2-3; D is unclear. Per germline, CDR1 MDHEN and CDR2 SYDVKM. This CDR3 is built from 16 residues. With 2 bases removed from V and 6 bases from J, the gap between germline ends came to 18 bases. The CDR3 region is CASSLEEPHKQDTQYF. CDR3 DNA sequence: TGTGCCAGCAGTTTAGAAGAGCCCCACAAGCAGGATACGCAGTATTTT.

The V and J genes are TRBV9 and TRBJ2-7, with D unclear. V gave up 4 bases and J gave up 6 bases, with 17 bases separating them. Germline values: CDR1 SGDLS, CDR2 YYNGEE. The CDR3 is 14 amino acids. This CDR3 reads CASSPWTAAVEQYF. The DNA for the CDR3 is TGTGCCAGCAGCCCTTGGACGGCAGCAGTCGAGCAGTACTTC.

The chain joins TRBV7-9 to TRBJ1-2; D not certain. Germline loops: CDR1 SEHNR, CDR2 FQNEAQ (reference sequence). The CDR3 runs 16 residues. The germline V and J ends were trimmed by 4 bases and 1 base, with 16 bases remaining between them. The CDR3 is CASSSPQDGNNYGYTF. CDR3 nucleotides: TGTGCCAGCAGCTCTCCCCAGGACGGCAATAACTATGGCTACACCTTC.

Details on this clone: The same CDR3 is also encoded by other DNA sequences in this sample. The chain has TRBV7-9 and TRBJ2-1, with D uncertain. Between the trimmed V and J ends, which lost 3 bases and 6 bases, there was a span of 6 bases. Germline loops: CDR1 SEHNR, CDR2 FQNEAQ (reference sequence). The CDR3 covers 12 residues. DNA for the CDR3: TGTGCCAGCAGCTTTGGTCGCAATGAGCAGTTCTTC. Residues: CASSFGRNEQFF.

This sequence joins TRBV30 and TRBJ2-2; either TRBD1 or TRBD2 may fit D (5 bases each). Trimming removed 5 bases at V and 3 bases at J, with 16 bases between. This CDR3 is 15 amino acids long. The germline CDR1 and CDR2 sequences are GTSNPN and SVGIG (reference sequence). The CDR3, as DNA: TGTGCCTGGGCCGATCTCGGGACCTACACCGGGGAGCTGTTTTTT. It codes for CAWADLGTYTGELFF.

The chain uses TRBV2 and TRBJ2-7; 12 positions agree with TRBD1. The CDR3 extends over 16 amino acids. Germline trimming cut 7 bases from V and 4 bases from J; bases unmatched to any gene: 11. Per germline, CDR1 SNHLY and CDR2 FYNNEI. DNA for the CDR3: TGTGCCAGCACCCCGGGCCGGGACAGGGGGCAGTACGAGCAGTACTTC. It translates to CASTPGRDRGQYEQYF.

This chain links TRBV9 with TRBJ2-1; no clear D. The V gene lost 0 bases and the J gene lost 8 bases, with 6 bases spanning the gap. This CDR3 region has 12 residues. CDR1 is SGDLS, CDR2 YYNGEE, per germline. This chain's CDR3 is CASSVEDYEQFF. CDR3 nucleotides: TGTGCCAGCAGCGTAGAGGATTATGAGCAGTTCTTC.

The chain couples TRBV6-5 to TRBJ1-4; TRBD1 is a possible D gene (5 bases). The CDR3 sequence is 14 residues long. CDR1 and CDR2 (germline): MNHEY, SVGAGI. V was cut by 2 bases and J by 7 bases, with 11 bases left in between. The CDR3 DNA follows: TGTGCCAGCAGTTACACCGGGACGAGTGAAAAACTGTTTTTT. It translates to CASSYTGTSEKLFF.

The chain combines TRBV6-5 with TRBJ2-7, with 9 positions matching TRBD1. V was pared by 2 bases and J by 3 bases, with 8 bases of the junction left unmatched. The CDR3 contains 16 residues. Germline CDR1 MNHEY, CDR2 SVGAGI. The CDR3 loop is CASSYQTGGAGYEQYF. CDR3 coding DNA: TGTGCCAGCAGTTACCAAACAGGGGGCGCAGGCTACGAGCAGTACTTC.

The count of this clone is one. The J gene is TRBJ2-7, the V gene TRBV5-4, with 8 bases aligning to TRBD2. J was trimmed by 2 bases and V by 0 bases; bases with no gene match: 7. This CDR3 region has 16 residues. CDR1 is SGHNT and CDR2 is YYREEE in the germline V gene (reference sequence). For the CDR3, the DNA is TGTGCCAGCAGCTTGGGGGGACTAGGCATAACCTACGAGCAGTACTTC. Its protein product is CASSLGGLGITYEQYF.

The V call is TRBV7-9, the J call TRBJ2-1; the D gene is possibly TRBD1 (5 bases). CDR3 length: 13 amino acids. Per the germline V gene, CDR1 is SEHNR and CDR2 is FQNEAQ (reference sequence). Trimming removed 4 bases at V and 7 bases at J, with 11 bases between. CDR3 sequence: CASSSQGGNEQFF. CDR3 nucleotides: TGTGCCAGCAGCTCTCAGGGTGGGAATGAGCAGTTCTTC.

This clone was counted a few times. The J gene is TRBJ1-1, the V gene TRBV19, with 7 bases aligning to TRBD1. The CDR3 consists of 11 residues. CDR1 is LNHDA, CDR2 SQIVND, per germline (reference sequence). J lost 7 bases, V lost 7 bases, and 3 bases had no gene match. CDR3 sequence (DNA): TGTGCCAGTACGGGACAGTTTGAAGCTTTCTTT. This translates into CASTGQFEAFF.

V is TRBV9 and J is TRBJ2-2, with 10 bases fitting TRBD1. Germline lookup yields CDR1 SGDLS and CDR2 YYNGEE. Germline trimming cut 7 bases from V and 7 bases from J; bases unmatched to any gene: 4. The CDR3 runs 13 residues. Written as DNA, the CDR3 is TGTGCCAGCGAGGGACAGGGGAACGGGGAGCTGTTTTTT. Translation: CASEGQGNGELFF.

This clone came up once. The chain is built from TRBV30 and TRBJ2-7; weak D call: TRBD1 (6 bases). Trimming shortened V by 0 bases and J by 7 bases, and 10 bases separated the two germline ends. The CDR3 length is 12 residues. Per the germline V gene, CDR1 is GTSNPN and CDR2 is SVGIG (reference sequence). The CDR3 nucleotides read TGTGCCTGGAGTGTAGGCCAGGGGGAGCAGTACTTC. Translating it yields CAWSVGQGEQYF. The full variable domain, rest sourced from reference TRBV30 and TRBJ2-7, is SQTIHQWPATLVQPVGSPLSLECTVEGTSNPNLYWYRQAAGRGLQLLFYSVGIGQISSEVPQNLSASRPQDRQFILSSKKLLLSDSGFYLCAWSVGQGEQYFGPGTRLTVT.

The chain recombines TRBV6-5 with TRBJ1-2; TRBD1 agrees at 9 bases. Trimming removed 7 bases from V and 4 bases from J; junction bases left unmatched: 7. The CDR3 extends over 14 amino acids. Germline V gives CDR1 MNHEY, CDR2 SVGAGI. DNA for the CDR3: TGTGCCAGCAATCAACAGGGGGCTGGCTATGGCTACACCTTC. Residues: CASNQQGAGYGYTF.

This clone occurred once. One end of the junction is discordant with germline, which a read error may explain. The V and J genes are TRBV11-3 and TRBJ2-7, with D unclear. Germline assignment: CDR1 SGHNT and CDR2 YENEEA. The CDR3 has 13 amino acids. The CDR3 protein is CASSLVPGHEQCF. In DNA, the CDR3 is TGTGCCAGCAGCTTAGTTCCCGGGCACGAGCAGTGCTTC.

The chain links TRBV11-2 to TRBJ2-2; maybe TRBD2 (6 bases). The CDR3 loop spans 17 amino acids. CDR1 is SGHAT, CDR2 FQNNGV, per germline. Deletions cut 0 bases from V and 5 bases from J, with 16 bases between. DNA of the CDR3: TGTGCCAGCAGCTTAGATCCCGCCATGGAGGGAACCGGGGAGCTGTTTTTT. This encodes CASSLDPAMEGTGELFF.

Here the CDR3 reads CASSQDSWTYEQYF. The CDR3 DNA reads TGTGCCAGCAGCCAAGATTCATGGACCTACGAGCAGTACTTC. V gene TRBV4-2 combines with J gene TRBJ2-7; no clear D. The V and J ends lost 0 bases and 2 bases respectively, with 8 bases between them. In germline, CDR1 is LGHNA, CDR2 YNFKEQ. CDR3 length equals 14 residues.